This T cell receptor (beta chain) emerged from a study of blood T cell repertoires in COVID-19. About the study: Acute and convalescent COVID-19 specimens originated in the United States, Italy and Spain. T cells, B-cell-depleted T cells, or PBMCs supplied cDNA or gDNA.

Original data processing: Nucleated cell counts were estimated from reference gene primer amplification. The method was immunoSEQ multiplex PCR; TCRdb's version includes in-frame clones alone and lacks a portion of them. V, J and clone size are those of that table, while D and trimming were read from the DNA. The table has about 180,000 clones, about 90% seen once. Germline V CDR1 and CDR2: PRHDT, FYEKMQ (reference sequence). V lost 5 bases and J 2 bases, leaving 13 bases between the germline ends. The CDR3 is made up of 14 amino acids. This clonotype originated in a man aged 70-80 years with active or convalescent COVID-19. The sequencing input was peripheral blood. This chain links TRBV13 with TRBJ2-7, with D hard to call. The chain's CDR3 is CASSQEKSPYEQYF. In DNA, the CDR3 is TGTGCCAGCAGCCAGGAAAAAAGCCCCTACGAGCAGTACTTC. Drawing the rest from reference TRBV13 and TRBJ2-7, the complete variable domain is AAGVIQSPRHLIKEKRETATLKCYPIPRHDTVYWYQQGPGQDPQFLISFYEKMQSDKGSIPDRFSAQQFSDYHSELNMSSLELGDSALYFCASSQEKSPYEQYFGPGTRLTVT.